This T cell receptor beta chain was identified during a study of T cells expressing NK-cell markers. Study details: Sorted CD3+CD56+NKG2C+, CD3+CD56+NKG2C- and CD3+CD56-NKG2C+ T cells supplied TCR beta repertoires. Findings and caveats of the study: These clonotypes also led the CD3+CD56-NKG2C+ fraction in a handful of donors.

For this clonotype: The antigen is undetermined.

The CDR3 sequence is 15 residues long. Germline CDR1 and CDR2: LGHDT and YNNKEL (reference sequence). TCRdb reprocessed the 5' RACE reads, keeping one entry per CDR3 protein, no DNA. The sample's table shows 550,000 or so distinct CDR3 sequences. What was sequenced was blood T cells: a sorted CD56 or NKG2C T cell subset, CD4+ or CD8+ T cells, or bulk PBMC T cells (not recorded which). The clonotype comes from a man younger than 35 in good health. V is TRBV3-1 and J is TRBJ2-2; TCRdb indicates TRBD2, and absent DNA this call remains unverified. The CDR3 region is CASSPMGGQAGELFF.